This TCR beta chain was profiled in a study of post-analysis software for immune sequencing data. Study as a whole: Included among the disease courses, which were recorded for the cohort, were relapsing-remitting, secondary progressive and progressive-relapsing multiple sclerosis. Regarding the study as a whole: Patients showed TRBV5-6, TRBV5-1 and TRBV20-1 among five TRBV segments more frequent than in controls. For normalized Chao1 diversity, multiple sclerosis patients scored significantly lower than controls did. Clustering by F measure revealed strong co-clustering among samples prepared together in one batch.

This CDR3 is built from 17 residues. With V trimmed by 0 bases and J by 1 base, 9 bases remained unmatched. The V gene's germline CDR1 is SGHRS and CDR2 YFSETQ. Of note for this clonotype: Its antigen is undetermined.

Unique molecular identifiers were carried by the TCR beta cDNA libraries. Hundreds of thousands of cDNA molecules came from 1 to 10 million T cells. TCRdb re-called the PCR reads with MiXCR, one entry per CDR3 protein. The sample has roughly 870,000 distinct CDR3 sequences, roughly 58% seen once. The gene calls are TRBV5-1 and TRBJ1-1; TRBD1 agrees at 7 bases. Sequenced input: blood. This TCR came from a girl under 18 with multiple sclerosis. The CDR3: CASSLEGGPIGNTEAFF. For the CDR3, the DNA is TGCGCCAGCAGCTTGGAAGGGGGCCCTATCGGGAACACTGAAGCTTTCTTT.